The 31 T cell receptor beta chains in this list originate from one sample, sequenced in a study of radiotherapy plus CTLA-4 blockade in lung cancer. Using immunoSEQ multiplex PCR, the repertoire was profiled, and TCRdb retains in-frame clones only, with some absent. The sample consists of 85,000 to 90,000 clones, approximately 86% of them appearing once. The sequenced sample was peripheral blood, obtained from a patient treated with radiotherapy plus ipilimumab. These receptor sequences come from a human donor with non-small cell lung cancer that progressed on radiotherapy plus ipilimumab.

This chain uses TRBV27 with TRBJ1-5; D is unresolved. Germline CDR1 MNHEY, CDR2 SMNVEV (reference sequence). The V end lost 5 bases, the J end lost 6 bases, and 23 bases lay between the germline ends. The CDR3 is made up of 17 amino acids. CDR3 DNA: TGTGCCAGCAGTCCCTCTACCGGGAACCGAGGGTCTCAGCCCCAGCATTTT. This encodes CASSPSTGNRGSQPQHF.

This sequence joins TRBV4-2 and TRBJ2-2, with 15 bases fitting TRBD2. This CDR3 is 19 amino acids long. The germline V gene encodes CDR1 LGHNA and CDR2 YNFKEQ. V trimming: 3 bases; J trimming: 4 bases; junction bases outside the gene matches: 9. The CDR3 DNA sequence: TGTGCCAGCAGCCAGGCCTACGGACTAGCGGGAGGGCGCACCGGGGAGCTGTTTTTT. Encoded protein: CASSQAYGLAGGRTGELFF.

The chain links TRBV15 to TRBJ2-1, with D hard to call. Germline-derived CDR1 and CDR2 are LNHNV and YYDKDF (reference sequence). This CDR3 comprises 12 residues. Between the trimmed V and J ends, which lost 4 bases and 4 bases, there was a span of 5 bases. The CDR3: CATSTSYNEQFF. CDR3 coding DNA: TGTGCCACCAGCACCTCATACAATGAGCAGTTCTTC.

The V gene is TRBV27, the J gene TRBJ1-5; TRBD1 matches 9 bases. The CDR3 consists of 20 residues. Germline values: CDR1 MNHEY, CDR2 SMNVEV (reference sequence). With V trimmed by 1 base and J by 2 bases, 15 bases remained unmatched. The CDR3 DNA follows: TGTGCCAGCAGTTTATTTTCCATAGGACAGGGGAATAGAGGCAATCAGCCCCAGCATTTT. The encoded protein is CASSLFSIGQGNRGNQPQHF.

CDR3 protein: CAWSVGGKPQHF. CDR3 coding DNA: TGTGCCTGGAGTGTGGGAGGGAAGCCCCAGCATTTT. This chain joins TRBV30 and TRBJ1-5, with D uncertain. Germline values: CDR1 GTSNPN, CDR2 SVGIG (reference sequence). Trimming shortened V by 0 bases and J by 8 bases, and 8 bases separated the two germline ends. The CDR3 spans 12 residues. Complete variable domain (other parts from reference TRBV30 and TRBJ1-5): SQTIHQWPATLVQPVGSPLSLECTVEGTSNPNLYWYRQAAGRGLQLLFYSVGIGQISSEVPQNLSASRPQDRQFILSSKKLLLSDSGFYLCAWSVGGKPQHFGDGTRLSIL.

In DNA, the CDR3 is TGTGCCAGCAGTTACTCGAGAGACGGCTCCAAAGAAGCTTTCTTT. This encodes CASSYSRDGSKEAFF. The chain recombines TRBV6-5 with TRBJ1-1, with D unresolved. CDR3 length equals 15 residues. The ends were cut back, 0 bases at V and 8 bases at J, with 16 bases in the middle. Germline loops: CDR1 MNHEY, CDR2 SVGAGI.

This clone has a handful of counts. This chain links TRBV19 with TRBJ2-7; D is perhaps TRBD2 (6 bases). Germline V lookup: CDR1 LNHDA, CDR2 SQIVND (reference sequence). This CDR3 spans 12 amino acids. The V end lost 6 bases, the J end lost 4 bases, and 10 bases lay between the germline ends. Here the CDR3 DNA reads TGTGCCAGTAGCCGAGGGAGGTACGAGCAGTACTTC. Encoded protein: CASSRGRYEQYF.

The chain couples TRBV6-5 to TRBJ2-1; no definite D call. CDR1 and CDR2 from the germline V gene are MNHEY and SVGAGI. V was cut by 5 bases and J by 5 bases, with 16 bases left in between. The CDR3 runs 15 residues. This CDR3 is CASSLKSPSHNEQFF. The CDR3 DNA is TGTGCCAGCAGTCTCAAGAGCCCCTCGCACAATGAGCAGTTCTTC.

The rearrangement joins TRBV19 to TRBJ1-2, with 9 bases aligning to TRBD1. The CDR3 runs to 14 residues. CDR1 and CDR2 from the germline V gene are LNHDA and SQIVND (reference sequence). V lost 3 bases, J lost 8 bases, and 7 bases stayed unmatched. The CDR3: CASSMWDRAGGYTF. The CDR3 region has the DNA TGTGCCAGTAGTATGTGGGACAGGGCGGGCGGCTACACCTTC.

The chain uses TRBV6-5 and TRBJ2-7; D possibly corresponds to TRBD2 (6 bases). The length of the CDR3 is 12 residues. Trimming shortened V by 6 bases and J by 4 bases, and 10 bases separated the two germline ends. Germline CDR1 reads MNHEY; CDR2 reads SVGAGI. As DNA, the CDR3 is TGTGCCAGCAGCCCGGGGGAATACGAGCAGTACTTC. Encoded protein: CASSPGEYEQYF.

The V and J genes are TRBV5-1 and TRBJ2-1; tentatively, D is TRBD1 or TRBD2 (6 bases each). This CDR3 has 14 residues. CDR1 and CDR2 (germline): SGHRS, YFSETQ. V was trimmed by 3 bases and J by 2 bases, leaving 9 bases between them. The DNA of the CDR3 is TGCGCCAGCAGCTCGGGGGCGGCCTACAATGAGCAGTTCTTC. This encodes CASSSGAAYNEQFF.

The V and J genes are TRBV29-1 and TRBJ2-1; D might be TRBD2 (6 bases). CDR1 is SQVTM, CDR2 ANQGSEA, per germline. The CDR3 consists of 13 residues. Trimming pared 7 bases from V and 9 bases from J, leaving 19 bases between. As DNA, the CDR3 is TGCAGCGAAGCGGACTTCCTGGGGGGTGAGCAGTTCTTC. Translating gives CSEADFLGGEQFF.

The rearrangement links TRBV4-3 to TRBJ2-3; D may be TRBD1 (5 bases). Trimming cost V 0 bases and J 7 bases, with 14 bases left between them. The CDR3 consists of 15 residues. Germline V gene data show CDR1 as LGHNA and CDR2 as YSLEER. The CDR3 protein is CASSQDRVRVNTQYF. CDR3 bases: TGCGCCAGCAGCCAAGACAGGGTCCGGGTGAATACGCAGTATTTT.

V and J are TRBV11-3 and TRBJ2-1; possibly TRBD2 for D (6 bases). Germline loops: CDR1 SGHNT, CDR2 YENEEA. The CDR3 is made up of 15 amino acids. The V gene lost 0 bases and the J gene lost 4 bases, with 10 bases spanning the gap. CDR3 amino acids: CASSLELSGYNEQFF. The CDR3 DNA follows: TGTGCCAGCAGCTTAGAGCTTAGCGGATACAATGAGCAGTTCTTC.

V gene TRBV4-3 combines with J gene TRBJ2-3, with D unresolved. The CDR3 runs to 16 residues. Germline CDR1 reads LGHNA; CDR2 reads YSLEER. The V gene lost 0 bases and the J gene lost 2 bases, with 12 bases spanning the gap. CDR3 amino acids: CASSQDNIDSTDTQYF. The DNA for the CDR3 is TGCGCCAGCAGCCAAGATAATATAGATTCCACAGATACGCAGTATTTT.

The CDR3 DNA reads TGTGCCAGCAGCCCCCGCGGGAGGGGGTACACCGGGGAGCTGTTTTTT. As protein: CASSPRGRGYTGELFF. The genes are TRBV7-6 and TRBJ2-2; 9 nucleotides match TRBD2. The CDR3 has 16 amino acids. V lost 5 bases and J lost 3; bases outside the gene matches: 7. Germline V CDR1 and CDR2: SGHVS, FNYEAQ. The full variable domain, with the rest looked up from reference TRBV7-6 and TRBJ2-2, is GAGVSQSPRYKVTKRGQDVALRCDPISGHVSLYWYRQALGQGPEFLTYFNYEAQQDKSGLPNDRFSAERPEGSISTLTIQRTEQRDSAMYRCASSPRGRGYTGELFFGEGSRLTVL.

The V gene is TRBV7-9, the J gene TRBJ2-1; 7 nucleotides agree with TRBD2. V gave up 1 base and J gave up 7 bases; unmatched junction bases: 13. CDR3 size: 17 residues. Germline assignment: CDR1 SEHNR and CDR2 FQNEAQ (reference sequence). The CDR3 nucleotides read TGTGCCAGCAGCTTAGACGTTAGGGAGGGGAGGGTTAATGAGCAGTTCTTC. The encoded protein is CASSLDVREGRVNEQFF.

CDR3 protein: CASSPRAGAINTEAFF. As DNA, the CDR3 is TGTGCCAGCTCACCGCGGGCAGGGGCGATAAACACTGAAGCTTTCTTT. This sequence joins TRBV18 and TRBJ1-1; weak D call: TRBD1 (6 bases). V was clipped by 3 bases and J by 2 bases, with 16 bases between them. The germline CDR1 and CDR2 sequences are KGHSH and LQKENI. The CDR3 consists of 16 residues. The full variable domain, in which reference TRBV18 and TRBJ1-1 provide the parts outside the CDR3, is NAGVMQNPRHLVRRRGQEARLRCSPMKGHSHVYWYRQLPEEGLKFMVYLQKENIIDESGMPKERFSAEFPKEGPSILRIQQVVRGDSAAYFCASSPRAGAINTEAFFGQGTRLTVV.

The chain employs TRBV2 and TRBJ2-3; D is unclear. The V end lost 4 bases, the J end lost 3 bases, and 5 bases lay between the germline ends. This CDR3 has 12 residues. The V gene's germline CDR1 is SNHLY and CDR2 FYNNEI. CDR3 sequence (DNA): TGTGCCAGCAGTGTAGGGACAGATACGCAGTATTTT. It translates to CASSVGTDTQYF.

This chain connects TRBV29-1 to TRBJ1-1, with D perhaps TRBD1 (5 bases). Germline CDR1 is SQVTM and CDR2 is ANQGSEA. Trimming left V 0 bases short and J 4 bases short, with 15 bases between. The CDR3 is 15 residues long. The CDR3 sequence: CSVEERDLGVTEAFF. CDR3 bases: TGCAGCGTTGAAGAGCGGGACCTAGGAGTCACTGAAGCTTTCTTT. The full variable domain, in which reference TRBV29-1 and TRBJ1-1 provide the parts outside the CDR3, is SAVISQKPSRDICQRGTSLTIQCQVDSQVTMMFWYRQQPGQSLTLIATANQGSEATYESGFVIDKFPISRPNLTFSTLTVSNMSPEDSSIYLCSVEERDLGVTEAFFGQGTRLTVV.

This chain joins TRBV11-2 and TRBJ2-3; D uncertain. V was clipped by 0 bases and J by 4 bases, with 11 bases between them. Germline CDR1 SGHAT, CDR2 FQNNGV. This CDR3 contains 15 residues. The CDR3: CASSLDPYIPDTQYF. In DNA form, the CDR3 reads TGTGCCAGCAGCTTAGATCCCTACATTCCAGATACGCAGTATTTT.

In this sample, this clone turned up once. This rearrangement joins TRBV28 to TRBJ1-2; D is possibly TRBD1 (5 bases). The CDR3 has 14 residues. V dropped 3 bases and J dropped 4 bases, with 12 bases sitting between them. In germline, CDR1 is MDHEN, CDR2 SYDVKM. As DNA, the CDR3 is TGTGCCAGCAGTTTTCCCTATGGGGGCTATGGCTACACCTTC. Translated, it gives CASSFPYGGYGYTF.

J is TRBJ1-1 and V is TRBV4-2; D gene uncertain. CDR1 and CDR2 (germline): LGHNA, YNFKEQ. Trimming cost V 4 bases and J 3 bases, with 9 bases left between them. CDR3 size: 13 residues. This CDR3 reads CASSPLFDTEAFF. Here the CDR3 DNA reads TGTGCCAGCAGCCCCCTTTTCGACACTGAAGCTTTCTTT.

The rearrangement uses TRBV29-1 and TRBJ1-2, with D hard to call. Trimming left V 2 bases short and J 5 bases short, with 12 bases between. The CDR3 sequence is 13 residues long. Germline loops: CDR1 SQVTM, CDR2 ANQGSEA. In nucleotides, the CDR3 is TGCAGCGTTGAATCCCCGGGTGGGTATGGCTACACCTTC. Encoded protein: CSVESPGGYGYTF.

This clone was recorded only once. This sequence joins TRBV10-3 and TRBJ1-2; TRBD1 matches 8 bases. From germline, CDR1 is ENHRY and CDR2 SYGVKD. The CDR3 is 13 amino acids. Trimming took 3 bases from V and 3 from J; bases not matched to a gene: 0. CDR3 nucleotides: TGTGCCATCAGTGAACAGGGGGACTATGGCTACACCTTC. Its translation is CAISEQGDYGYTF.

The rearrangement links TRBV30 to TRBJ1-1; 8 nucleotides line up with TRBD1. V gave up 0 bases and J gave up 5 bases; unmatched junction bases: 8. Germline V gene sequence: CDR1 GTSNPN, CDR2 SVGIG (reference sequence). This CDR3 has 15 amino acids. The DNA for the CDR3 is TGTGCCTGGAGTGTACCCGGACAGGGAGGGACTGAAGCTTTCTTT. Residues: CAWSVPGQGGTEAFF. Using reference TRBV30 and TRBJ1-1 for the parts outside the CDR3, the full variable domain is SQTIHQWPATLVQPVGSPLSLECTVEGTSNPNLYWYRQAAGRGLQLLFYSVGIGQISSEVPQNLSASRPQDRQFILSSKKLLLSDSGFYLCAWSVPGQGGTEAFFGQGTRLTVV.

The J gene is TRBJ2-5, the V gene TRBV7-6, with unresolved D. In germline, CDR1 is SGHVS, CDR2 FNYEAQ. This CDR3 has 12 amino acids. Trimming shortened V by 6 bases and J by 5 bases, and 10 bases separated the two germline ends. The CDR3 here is CASSRRGETQYF. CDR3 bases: TGTGCCAGCAGTCGGCGTGGTGAGACCCAGTACTTC.

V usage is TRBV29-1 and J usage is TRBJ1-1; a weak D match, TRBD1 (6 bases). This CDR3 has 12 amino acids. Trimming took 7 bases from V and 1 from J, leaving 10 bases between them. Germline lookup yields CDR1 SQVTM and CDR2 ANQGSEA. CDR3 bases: TGCAGCGGCAGGGGTACGAACACTGAAGCTTTCTTT. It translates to CSGRGTNTEAFF.

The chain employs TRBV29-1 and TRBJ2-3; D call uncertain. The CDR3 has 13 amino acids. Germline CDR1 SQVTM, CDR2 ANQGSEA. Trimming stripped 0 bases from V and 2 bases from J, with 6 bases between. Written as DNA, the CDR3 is TGCAGCGTTGAAGACAGCTACACAGATACGCAGTATTTT. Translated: CSVEDSYTDTQYF.

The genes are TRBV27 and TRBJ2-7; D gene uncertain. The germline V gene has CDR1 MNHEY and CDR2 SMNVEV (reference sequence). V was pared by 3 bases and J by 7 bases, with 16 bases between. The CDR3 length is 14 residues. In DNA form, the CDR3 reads TGTGCCAGCAGTTTCGGCAGAATCAGCTCGGAGCAGTACTTC. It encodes CASSFGRISSEQYF.

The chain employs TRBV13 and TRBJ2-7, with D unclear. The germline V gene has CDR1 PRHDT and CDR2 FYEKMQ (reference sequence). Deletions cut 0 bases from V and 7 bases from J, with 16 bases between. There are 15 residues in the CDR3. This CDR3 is CASSLGLVRRLEQYF. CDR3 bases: TGTGCCAGCAGCTTAGGCTTAGTAAGGCGTTTAGAGCAGTACTTC.